Below, one TCR beta chain is given with its context. Use of 60 Vbeta and 13 Jbeta primers characterized the PCR. TCRdb keeps only in-frame clones here, not all; method: immunoSEQ multiplex PCR. The sample yields approximately 110,000 clones, 76% seen once. The entry originates in a study of cytomegalovirus exposure and HLA in healthy donors. V lost 8 bases to trimming and J lost 4 bases, with 12 bases between them. This CDR3 has 13 residues. Germline loops: CDR1 MDHEN, CDR2 SYDVKM. Sample: PBMCs. The sequence was obtained from a man aged 40-49 years in good health and CMV-seropositive. The chain joins TRBV28 to TRBJ1-3; the D is unclear. The CDR3 DNA is TGTGCCAGCTCTCGGGGTGCCGGAAACACCATATATTTT. It translates to CASSRGAGNTIYF.